The entry that follows covers one TCR beta chain sequence. Original analysis: Cell counts per sample came from amplifying reference gene primers. TCRdb's copy holds only in-frame clones and misses some; the assay was immunoSEQ multiplex PCR. V, J and clone size reflect that table, while D and trimming were determined from the DNA. This sample has more than 75,000 clones, with 87% found just once. This record belongs to a study of blood T cell repertoires in COVID-19. Study-wide context: PBMCs, B-cell-depleted T cells, or T cells were the source of the cDNA or gDNA that made up the material.

The receptor was isolated from a man younger than 45 with acute or convalescent COVID-19. Sequenced sample: peripheral blood.

CDR3 coding DNA: TGCAGCGTTGAAGAAGGACTGCACGAGCAGTACTTC. The encoded protein is CSVEEGLHEQYF. This chain links TRBV29-1 with TRBJ2-7; TRBD2 is a possible D gene (5 bases). Trimming pared 0 bases from V and 5 bases from J, leaving 8 bases between. CDR3 length: 12 residues. Germline lookup yields CDR1 SQVTM and CDR2 ANQGSEA.